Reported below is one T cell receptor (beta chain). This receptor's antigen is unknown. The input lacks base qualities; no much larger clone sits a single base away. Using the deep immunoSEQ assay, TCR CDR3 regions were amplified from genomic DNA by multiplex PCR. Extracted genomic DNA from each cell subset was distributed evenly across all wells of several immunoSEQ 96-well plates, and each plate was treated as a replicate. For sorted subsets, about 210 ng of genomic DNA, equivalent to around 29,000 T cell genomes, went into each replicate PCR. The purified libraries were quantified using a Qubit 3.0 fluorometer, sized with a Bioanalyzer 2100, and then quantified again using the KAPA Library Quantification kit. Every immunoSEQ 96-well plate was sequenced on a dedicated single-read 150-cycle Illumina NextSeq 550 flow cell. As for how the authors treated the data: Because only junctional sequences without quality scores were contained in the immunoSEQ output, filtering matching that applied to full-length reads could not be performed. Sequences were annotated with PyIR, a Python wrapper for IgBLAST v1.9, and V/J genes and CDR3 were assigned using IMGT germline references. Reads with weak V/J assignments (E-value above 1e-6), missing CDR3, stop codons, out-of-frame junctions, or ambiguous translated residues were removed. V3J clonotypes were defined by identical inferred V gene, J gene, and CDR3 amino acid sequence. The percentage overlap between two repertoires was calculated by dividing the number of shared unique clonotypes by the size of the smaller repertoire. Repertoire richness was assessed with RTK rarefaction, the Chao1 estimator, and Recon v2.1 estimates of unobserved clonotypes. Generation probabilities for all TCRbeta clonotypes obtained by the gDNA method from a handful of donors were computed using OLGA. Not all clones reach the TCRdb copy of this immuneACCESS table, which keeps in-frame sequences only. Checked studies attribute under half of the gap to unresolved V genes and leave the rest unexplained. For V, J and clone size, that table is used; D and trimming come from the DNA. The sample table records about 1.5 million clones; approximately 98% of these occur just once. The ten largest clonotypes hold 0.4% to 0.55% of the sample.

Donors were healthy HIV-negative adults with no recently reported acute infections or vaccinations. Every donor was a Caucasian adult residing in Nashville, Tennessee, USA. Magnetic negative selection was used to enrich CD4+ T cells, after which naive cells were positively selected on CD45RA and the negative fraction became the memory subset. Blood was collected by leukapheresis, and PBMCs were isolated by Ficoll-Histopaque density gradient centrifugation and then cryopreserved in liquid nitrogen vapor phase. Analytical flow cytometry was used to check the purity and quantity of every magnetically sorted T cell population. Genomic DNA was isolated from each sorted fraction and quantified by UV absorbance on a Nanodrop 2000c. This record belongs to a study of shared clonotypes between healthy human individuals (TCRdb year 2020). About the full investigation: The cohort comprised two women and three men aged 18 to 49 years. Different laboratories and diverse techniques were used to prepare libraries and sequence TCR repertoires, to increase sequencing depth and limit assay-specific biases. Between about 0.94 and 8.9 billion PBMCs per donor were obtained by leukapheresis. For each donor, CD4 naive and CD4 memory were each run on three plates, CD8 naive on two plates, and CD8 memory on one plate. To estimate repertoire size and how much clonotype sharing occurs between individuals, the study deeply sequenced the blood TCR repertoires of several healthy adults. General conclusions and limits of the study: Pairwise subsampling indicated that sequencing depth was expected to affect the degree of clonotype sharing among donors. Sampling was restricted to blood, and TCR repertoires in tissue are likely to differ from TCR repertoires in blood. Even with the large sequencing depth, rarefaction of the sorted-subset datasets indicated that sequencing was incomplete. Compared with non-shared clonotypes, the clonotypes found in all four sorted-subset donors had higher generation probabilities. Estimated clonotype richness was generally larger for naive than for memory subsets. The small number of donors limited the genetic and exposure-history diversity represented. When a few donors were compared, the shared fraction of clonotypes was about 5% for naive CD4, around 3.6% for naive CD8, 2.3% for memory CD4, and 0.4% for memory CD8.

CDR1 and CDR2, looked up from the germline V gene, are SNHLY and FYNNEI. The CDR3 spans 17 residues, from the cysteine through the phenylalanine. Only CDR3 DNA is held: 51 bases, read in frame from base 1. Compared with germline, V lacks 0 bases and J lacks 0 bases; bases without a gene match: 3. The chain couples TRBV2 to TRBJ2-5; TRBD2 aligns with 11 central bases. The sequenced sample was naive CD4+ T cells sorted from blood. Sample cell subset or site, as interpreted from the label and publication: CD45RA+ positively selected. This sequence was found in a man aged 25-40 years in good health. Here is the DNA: TGTGCCAGCAGTGAAGCTCGACTAGCGGGAAACCAAGAGACCCAGTACTTC. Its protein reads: CASSEARLAGNQETQYF.